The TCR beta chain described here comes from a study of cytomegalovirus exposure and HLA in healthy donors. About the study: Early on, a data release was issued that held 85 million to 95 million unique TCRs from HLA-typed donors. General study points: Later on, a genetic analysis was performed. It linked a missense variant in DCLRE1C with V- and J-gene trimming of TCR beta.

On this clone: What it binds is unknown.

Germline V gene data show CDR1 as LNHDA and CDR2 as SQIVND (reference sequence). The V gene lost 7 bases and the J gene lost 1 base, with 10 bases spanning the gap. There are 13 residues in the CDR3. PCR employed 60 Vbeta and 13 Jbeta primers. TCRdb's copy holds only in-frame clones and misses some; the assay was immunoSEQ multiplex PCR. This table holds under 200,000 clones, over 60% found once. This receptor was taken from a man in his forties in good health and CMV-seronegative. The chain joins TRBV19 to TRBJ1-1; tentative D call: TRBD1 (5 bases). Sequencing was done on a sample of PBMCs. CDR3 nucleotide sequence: TGTGCCAGTACAATGGGGCCGAACACTGAAGCTTTCTTT. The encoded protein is CASTMGPNTEAFF.